The 27 T cell receptor beta chains below come from one sample, sequenced in a study of T-cell reconstitution after alpha-beta-depleted transplantation in children. TCRbeta library preparation incorporated unique molecular identifiers. Using its own MiXCR run on the PCR reads, TCRdb lists one record per CDR3 protein. This table has a few hundred thousand distinct CDR3 sequences, approximately 42% appearing once. Material: PBMCs, obtained before TCRalphabeta/CD19-depleted stem cell transplant. The receptor set was obtained from a girl under 10 years old with aplastic anemia, due to receive a stem cell transplant.

This clonotype was recorded many times. The chain uses TRBV5-1 and TRBJ1-1, with D perhaps TRBD1 (6 bases). Trimming took off 5 bases at V and 1 base at J, with 12 bases between the two ends. The CDR3 loop spans 14 amino acids. CDR1 and CDR2 from the germline V gene are SGHRS and YFSETQ. CDR3 amino acids: CASSLQQGNTEAFF. The CDR3 nucleotides are TGCGCCAGCAGTCTACAACAGGGGAACACTGAAGCTTTCTTT.

This clonotype appeared a few times. J is TRBJ2-1 and V is TRBV7-9; D not certain. Looked up from germline, CDR1 is SEHNR and CDR2 is FQNEAQ (reference sequence). Trimming took off 11 bases at V and 7 bases at J, with 9 bases between the two ends. The CDR3 covers 10 residues. The CDR3 reads CASGVNEQFF. CDR3 in DNA: TGTGCCTCTGGAGTGAATGAGCAGTTCTTC. Full variable domain (missing parts from reference TRBV7-9 and TRBJ2-1): DTGVSQNPRHKITKRGQNVTFRCDPISEHNRLYWYRQTLGQGPEFLTYFQNEAQLEKSRLLSDRFSAERPKGSFSTLEIQRTEQGDSAMYLCASGVNEQFFGPGTRLTVL.

This rearrangement joins TRBV7-8 to TRBJ2-7, with TRBD2 matching over 7 bases. From germline, CDR1 is SGHVS and CDR2 FQNEAQ. The V segment lost 8 bases and the J segment 0 bases; nucleotides outside the gene matches: 7. The CDR3 is 14 residues long. The CDR3 reads CASERRGNSYEQYF. CDR3 DNA sequence: TGTGCCAGCGAAAGGCGGGGGAACTCCTACGAGCAGTACTTC.

V and J are TRBV6-1 and TRBJ2-5, with D tentatively TRBD2 (5 bases). Trimming removed 5 bases from V and 2 bases from J, with 15 bases in between. This CDR3 is built from 15 residues. Germline V gene lookup returns CDR1 MNHNS and CDR2 SASEGT. CDR3 sequence reads: CASSTPWGAQETQYF. CDR3 DNA: TGTGCCAGCAGTACCCCATGGGGAGCTCAAGAGACCCAGTACTTC.

This clonotype was recorded a few times. V is TRBV7-2 and J is TRBJ2-7; TRBD2 is a possible D gene (6 bases). Germline loops: CDR1 SGHTA, CDR2 FQGNSA. The CDR3 runs to 16 residues. V dropped 0 bases and J dropped 3 bases, with 15 bases sitting between them. CDR3 in DNA: TGTGCCAGCAGCTTAGCCCCACCGGGACTTGACTACGAGCAGTACTTC. Protein product: CASSLAPPGLDYEQYF.

This clonotype was picked up a small number of times. The chain recombines TRBV11-2 with TRBJ2-1, with a weak D call TRBD2 (6 bases). In germline, CDR1 is SGHAT, CDR2 FQNNGV. The V gene lost 1 base and the J gene lost 4 bases, with 23 bases spanning the gap. This CDR3 has 19 amino acids. CDR3 protein: CASSLGAGRPRGLYNEQFF. For the CDR3, the DNA is TGTGCCAGCAGCTTAGGAGCGGGCAGACCGAGGGGCCTATACAATGAGCAGTTCTTC.

The chain recombines TRBV5-1 with TRBJ2-3, with D tentatively TRBD1 (5 bases). Germline-derived CDR1 and CDR2 are SGHRS and YFSETQ. The CDR3 consists of 17 residues. Trimming cost V 2 bases and J 6 bases, with 22 bases left between them. The CDR3 sequence is CASSFRQGGAQWDTQYF. The CDR3 nucleotides read TGCGCCAGCAGCTTCAGACAAGGTGGGGCACAATGGGATACGCAGTATTTT.

The gene calls are TRBV2 and TRBJ1-1; TRBD1 is a possible D gene (6 bases). V was trimmed by 10 bases and J by 5 bases, leaving 14 bases between them. Looked up from germline, CDR1 is SNHLY and CDR2 is FYNNEI. The CDR3 length is 12 residues. The CDR3 DNA reads TGTGCCAAAGGGGGGGCGAGAACTGAAGCTTTCTTT. It encodes CAKGGARTEAFF.

This clonotype showed up just a few times. This chain joins TRBV5-1 and TRBJ2-3, with D tentatively TRBD1 (6 bases). CDR3 length: 16 amino acids. Germline assignment: CDR1 SGHRS and CDR2 YFSETQ. Trimming stripped 1 base from V and 2 bases from J, with 14 bases between. This CDR3 is CASSLWVGAPTDTQYF. The CDR3 region has the DNA TGCGCCAGCAGCTTGTGGGTGGGGGCGCCCACAGATACGCAGTATTTT.

This clonotype was seen a single time. The genes are TRBV11-3 and TRBJ1-5, with a weak D call TRBD1 (5 bases). The V and J ends lost 5 bases and 9 bases respectively, with 11 bases between them. CDR1 and CDR2 (germline): SGHNT, YENEEA. The CDR3 has 12 residues. CDR3 protein: CASSVSTGPQHF. The CDR3 DNA reads TGTGCCAGCAGCGTATCAACAGGGCCCCAGCATTTT.

This clonotype has ten or more counts. The CDR3 bases are TGCGCCAGCAGCAGAGCCGGGACAGGGGAAGAAGGTGAGCAGTTCTTC. Protein: CASSRAGTGEEGEQFF. The chain recombines TRBV5-1 with TRBJ2-1; TRBD1 aligns across 10 bases. The CDR3 runs to 16 residues. CDR1 SGHRS and CDR2 YFSETQ come from the germline V gene. Germline trimming cut 4 bases from V and 9 bases from J; bases unmatched to any gene: 13.

This chain links TRBV12-3 or TRBV12-4 with TRBJ1-6; D is uncertain. Trimming stripped 6 bases from V and 0 bases from J, with 12 bases between. The CDR3 spans 16 residues. As DNA, the CDR3 is TGTGCCAGCAGCCTTAGCTCCCGCTCCTATAATTCACCCCTCCACTTT. Its translation: CASSLSSRSYNSPLHF.

This chain links TRBV5-1 with TRBJ2-3; D gene uncertain. This CDR3 contains 15 residues. Per germline, CDR1 SGHRS and CDR2 YFSETQ. With 3 bases removed from V and 0 bases from J, the gap between germline ends came to 11 bases. This CDR3 reads CASSWRSESTDTQYF. The CDR3 DNA reads as TGCGCCAGCAGCTGGCGGTCGGAAAGCACAGATACGCAGTATTTT.

V is TRBV10-3 and J is TRBJ2-7, with a possible D match to TRBD2 (6 bases). Germline V CDR1 and CDR2: ENHRY, SYGVKD. CDR3 length: 12 residues. The germline V and J ends were trimmed by 4 bases and 4 bases, with 8 bases remaining between them. The chain's CDR3 is CAISGDSYEQYF. The CDR3 nucleotides read TGTGCCATCAGTGGGGACTCTTACGAGCAGTACTTC.

Comment on this clonotype: A clone one base away is much larger, so this may be a read error. The chain joins TRBV12-3 or TRBV12-4 to TRBJ1-5, with D tentatively TRBD1 (6 bases). V lost 4 bases to trimming and J lost 4 bases, with 8 bases between them. There are 13 residues in the CDR3. CDR3 nucleotides: TGTGCCAGCAGTTGGGGGACAAATCAGCCCCAGCATTTT. As protein: CASSWGTNQPQHF.

The chain carries TRBV2 and TRBJ1-1; 12 bases are a match to TRBD1. The CDR3 contains 14 residues. V lost 5 bases and J lost 6; bases outside the gene matches: 4. Germline values: CDR1 SNHLY, CDR2 FYNNEI. The CDR3 DNA sequence: TGTGCCAGCAGTCGGGACAGGGGGCCGGCTGAAGCTTTCTTT. It specifies CASSRDRGPAEAFF.

This clonotype came up a few times. The V call is TRBV3-1, the J call TRBJ1-1; possibly TRBD1 for D (5 bases). The CDR3 runs 14 residues. The ends were cut back, 4 bases at V and 0 bases at J, with 9 bases in the middle. Germline V gene data show CDR1 as LGHDT and CDR2 as YNNKEL (reference sequence). CDR3 protein: CASSRNRMNTEAFF. Here the CDR3 DNA reads TGTGCCAGCAGCCGGAACAGGATGAACACTGAAGCTTTCTTT.

The chain links TRBV5-1 to TRBJ2-7; tentatively, D is TRBD1 (5 bases). The CDR3 has 12 amino acids. The germline V and J ends were trimmed by 6 bases and 2 bases, with 9 bases remaining between them. Germline-derived CDR1 and CDR2 are SGHRS and YFSETQ. In DNA form, the CDR3 reads TGCGCCAGCACTGGACAAACCTACGAGCAGTACTTC. This encodes CASTGQTYEQYF.

The chain has TRBV7-9 and TRBJ1-5; the D is unclear. The CDR3 is 12 amino acids. Trimming pared 1 base from V and 6 bases from J, leaving 4 bases between. Germline values: CDR1 SEHNR, CDR2 FQNEAQ (reference sequence). This CDR3 reads CASSLDSQPQHF. The CDR3 nucleotides are TGTGCCAGCAGCTTAGACAGTCAGCCCCAGCATTTT. The full variable domain, its missing parts supplied by reference TRBV7-9 and TRBJ1-5, is DTGVSQNPRHKITKRGQNVTFRCDPISEHNRLYWYRQTLGQGPEFLTYFQNEAQLEKSRLLSDRFSAERPKGSFSTLEIQRTEQGDSAMYLCASSLDSQPQHFGDGTRLSIL.

This chain links TRBV29-1 with TRBJ2-1; 8 bases line up with TRBD1. CDR3 length: 18 residues. Trimming removed 0 bases from V and 0 bases from J; junction bases left unmatched: 10. The germline CDR1 and CDR2 sequences are SQVTM and ANQGSEA. The CDR3 coding sequence is TGCAGCGTTGAAGATCTTGGGGGACAGGAGAGCTCCTACAATGAGCAGTTCTTC. This sequence encodes CSVEDLGGQESSYNEQFF.

This clonotype was counted a single time. CDR3 sequence (DNA): TGCGCCAGCAGGTCTCAGGGACAGGACTTTTACGAGCAGTACTTC. Its translation: CASRSQGQDFYEQYF. The chain carries TRBV5-1 and TRBJ2-7, with 8 nucleotides matching TRBD1. The CDR3 loop spans 15 amino acids. The germline CDR1 and CDR2 sequences are SGHRS and YFSETQ. V was clipped by 5 bases and J by 4 bases; unmatched bases: 11. Combining the CDR3 with reference TRBV5-1 and TRBJ2-7 gives the whole variable domain KAGVTQTPRYLIKTRGQQVTLSCSPISGHRSVSWYQQTPGQGLQFLFEYFSETQRNKGNFPGRFSGRQFSNSRSEMNVSTLELGDSALYLCASRSQGQDFYEQYFGPGTRLTVT.

About this clonotype itself: One junction end disagrees with the germline gene, perhaps due to a read error. The V call is TRBV18, the J call TRBJ2-1; 7 bases align to TRBD2. Germline V lookup: CDR1 KGHSH, CDR2 LQKENI. This CDR3 region has 16 residues. The DNA for the CDR3 is TGTGCCAGCTCACCACCTGGACTAGACTCCTACATTGAGCAGTTCTTC. Encoded protein: CASSPPGLDSYIEQFF. Complete variable domain (other parts from reference TRBV18 and TRBJ2-1): NAGVMQNPRHLVRRRGQEARLRCSPMKGHSHVYWYRQLPEEGLKFMVYLQKENIIDESGMPKERFSAEFPKEGPSILRIQQVVRGDSAAYFCASSPPGLDSYIEQFFGPGTRLTVL.

Ten or more counts support this clonotype. This rearrangement joins TRBV5-1 to TRBJ2-1; D is undetermined. The V end lost 4 bases, the J end lost 0 bases, and 14 bases lay between the germline ends. Germline V lookup: CDR1 SGHRS, CDR2 YFSETQ. This CDR3 has 16 amino acids. CDR3 residues: CASSADTLSSYNEQFF. Here the CDR3 DNA reads TGCGCCAGCAGCGCTGACACCCTGAGCTCCTACAATGAGCAGTTCTTC.

The V and J genes are TRBV6-2 or TRBV6-3 and TRBJ2-7, with D maybe TRBD2 (6 bases). V was pared by 5 bases and J by 6 bases, with 20 bases between. Germline loops: CDR1 MNHEY, CDR2 SVGEGT. The CDR3 loop spans 15 amino acids. The CDR3 nucleotides read TGTGCCAGCAGTCCCCGAGATCCGGGAGTACCCGAGCAGTACTTC. Residues: CASSPRDPGVPEQYF.

The rearrangement joins TRBV20-1 to TRBJ2-5; 8 nucleotides agree with TRBD2. With 3 bases clipped from V and 4 bases from J, the junction kept 4 bases outside the gene matches. Germline lookup yields CDR1 DFQATT and CDR2 SNEGSKA (reference sequence). The CDR3 runs to 13 residues. CDR3 DNA sequence: TGCAGTGCTAGCGGGGGGGCCACAGAGACCCAGTACTTC. Translating gives CSASGGATETQYF.

In its sample, this clonotype was seen a few times. V and J are TRBV28 and TRBJ2-7; a weak D match, TRBD2 (7 bases). CDR3 length equals 14 residues. Germline lookup yields CDR1 MDHEN and CDR2 SYDVKM. Trimming cost V 2 bases and J 2 bases, with 10 bases left between them. In DNA form, the CDR3 reads TGTGCCAGCAGTTTAATAGGGGGGGCCTACGAGCAGTACTTC. This translates into CASSLIGGAYEQYF.

CDR3 nucleotide sequence: TGCAGCGCTGGGAAGAGACAGGGCCCACCAGATACGCAGTATTTT. Translating gives CSAGKRQGPPDTQYF. This sequence joins TRBV29-1 and TRBJ2-3; 7 nucleotides match TRBD1. Germline V CDR1 and CDR2: SQVTM, ANQGSEA. After removal of 7 bases from V and 4 bases from J, the junction contained 14 bases not matched to a gene. CDR3 length: 15 amino acids.